This entry concerns a single T cell receptor beta chain. These data originate in a study of blood T cell repertoires in COVID-19. Study at large: From the United States, Italy and Spain came samples of acute and convalescent COVID-19. Nucleic acid was either cDNA or gDNA, and it came from T cells, B-cell-depleted T cells, or PBMCs.

CDR1 and CDR2 from the germline V gene are MNHNY and SVGAGI (reference sequence). J was trimmed by 8 bases and V by 5 bases; bases with no gene match: 17. The CDR3 is made up of 17 amino acids. Per the original methods: Using reference gene primer amplification, nucleated cell counts were estimated. Repertoires were generated with immunoSEQ multiplex PCR, while TCRdb's copy carries only in-frame clones and drops some. The V and J calls and clone size are taken from that table; D and trimming were inferred from the DNA. This sample has 260,000 or so clones, with 75% to 85% found just once. The chain couples TRBV6-6 to TRBJ2-1; the match to TRBD1 covers 8 bases. The sequencing input was peripheral blood. The receptor was derived from a woman in her 70s with acute or convalescent COVID-19. CDR3 residues: CASSQTTGVAILHEQFF. The CDR3 bases are TGTGCCAGCAGTCAAACGACAGGGGTCGCGATTCTCCATGAGCAGTTCTTC.